This T cell receptor (beta chain) was recorded in a study of shared clonotypes between healthy human individuals. Germline CDR1 and CDR2: SGHNT and YENEEA. This CDR3 is 13 amino acids long. The trim removed 3 bases at V and 7 bases at J, leaving 1 base unmatched. Each PCR replicate from the sorted subsets contained 150 to 250 ng DNA, which is 25,000 to 30,000 T cell genomes. Per the original data handling: As immunoSEQ supplied junction-only sequences (without quality scores), filtering differed. Sequenced by immunoSEQ multiplex PCR; TCRdb stores in-frame clones only, minus some. That table is the source of V, J and clone size, and D and trimming were worked out from the DNA. The sample lists under 2.5 million clones, 85% to 95% occurring once.

The V gene is TRBV11-3, the J gene TRBJ1-3; 9 nucleotides line up with TRBD1. The source material was naive CD4+ T cells from PBMCs. Subset given: CD45RA+ positively selected. The TCR originated in a young man in good health. Some clones in this sample may be carry-over from other donors' samples. The CDR3 spells CASSLGTGNTIYF. For the CDR3, the DNA is TGTGCCAGCAGCTTGGGGACAGGGAACACCATATATTTT.